This T cell receptor (beta chain) comes out of a study of CD8 T cells in ankylosing spondylitis (dated by TCRdb to between 2016 and 2019). Background for the entire study: T cell receptor beta repertoires were profiled in healthy donors and ankylosing spondylitis patients so that disease-linked TCR variants could be found. In total, the full study cohort was made up of 95 to 110 healthy donors and approximately 27 ankylosing spondylitis patients. Peripheral blood samples were taken, and synovial fluid was additionally collected from ankylosing spondylitis patients. Broader findings and caveats from the paper: Some motif variants had previously been reported in the synovial fluid and blood of reactive arthritis patients, which suggests shared mechanisms of disease initiation. A CD8+ phenotype was shown by the disease-linked clones, which were found at relatively low frequencies in peripheral blood. A TCR beta motif of about 8 highly homologous amino acid variants appeared characteristic of blood from ankylosing spondylitis patients. The disease-linked clones were reported to be significantly enriched in matched synovial fluid samples from ankylosing spondylitis patients.

From the cysteine through the phenylalanine, the CDR3 covers 14 amino acids. This entry keeps only the CDR3 DNA: 42 bases, framed from base 1. For CDR1 and CDR2, the germline V gene (reference sequence) lists DFQATT and SNEGSKA. The germline ends are 7 bases apart after V is trimmed by 1 base and J by 0 bases. In this sample, this clonotype turned up a few times. Its antigen is not yet known. Base quality data are lacking; no much larger clone is found one base away. Sequencing instrument: Illumina HiSeq 2500. TCR beta libraries were prepared by quantitative 5'-RACE with molecular barcodes. In the authors' own workflow: A new computational method, built on a probabilistic model of VDJ rearrangement, was used to identify disease-linked TCR variants. TCRdb passed the public sequencing reads through fastp at Q25 and MiXCR, retaining productive beta sequences. Rows with one shared CDR3 protein collapse into an entry with the most common genes and DNA. These V and J calls rely on TCRdb rather than the paper's analysis. This sample is represented by around 770,000 distinct CDR3 sequences; roughly 19% of them were singletons. The ten largest clones add up to around 19% of the sample.

This sequence uses TRBV20-1 and TRBJ1-5; D gene: possibly TRBD1, on 6 matching bases. Sequenced sample: blood, either unsorted or a sorted T cell fraction (not recorded which). This clonotype was sampled from a male donor with ankylosing spondylitis. In nucleotides, the sequence is TGCAGTGCTAGAGCAGGGGATAGCAATCAGCCCCAGCATTTT. Translated, it gives CSARAGDSNQPQHF.